The 27 T cell receptor beta chains below come from one sample, sequenced in a study of blood T cell repertoires in COVID-19. The method was immunoSEQ multiplex PCR; TCRdb's version includes in-frame clones alone and lacks a portion of them. The sample contains over 130,000 clones, 82% of which appear only once. The sample was peripheral blood. These receptors originate from a woman older than 75 with acute or convalescent COVID-19.

The chain carries TRBV28 and TRBJ1-2; weak D call: TRBD1 (6 bases). Germline values: CDR1 MDHEN, CDR2 SYDVKM. V was cut by 2 bases and J by 0 bases, with 13 bases left in between. This CDR3 has 16 amino acids. The CDR3 spells CASSLTWTDANYGYTF. CDR3 bases: TGTGCCAGCAGTTTAACGTGGACAGACGCTAACTATGGCTACACCTTC.

The V and J genes are TRBV30 and TRBJ2-1; 7 nucleotides line up with TRBD1. This CDR3 has 18 residues. Trimming cost V 2 bases and J 1 base; bases outside gene matches: 14. Germline V CDR1 and CDR2: GTSNPN, SVGIG (reference sequence). CDR3 protein: CAWSSPGQSIKSYNEQFF. For the CDR3, the DNA is TGTGCCTGGAGTAGTCCGGGACAGAGTATAAAATCCTACAATGAGCAGTTCTTC.

This clone was counted a single time. V usage is TRBV9 and J usage is TRBJ2-2, with TRBD1 matching over 8 bases. Losses at the gene ends were 7 bases for V and 0 bases for J; bases not matched to a gene: 8. Germline CDR1 is SGDLS and CDR2 is YYNGEE. The CDR3 runs to 16 residues. The CDR3 DNA sequence: TGTGCCAGCGGGCCTTCAGGGGGCCCGAACACCGGGGAGCTGTTTTTT. This gives the protein CASGPSGGPNTGELFF.

The gene calls are TRBV24-1 and TRBJ1-5; D remains ambiguous. Germline values: CDR1 KGHDR, CDR2 SFDVKD. This CDR3 comprises 11 residues. Trimming shortened V by 9 bases and J by 5 bases, and 7 bases separated the two germline ends. This CDR3 is CATGSDQPQHF. The CDR3, as DNA: TGTGCCACCGGGAGCGATCAGCCCCAGCATTTT.

The gene calls are TRBV5-6 and TRBJ2-1; 7 nucleotides agree with TRBD2. Germline V gene data show CDR1 as SGHDT and CDR2 as YYEEEE. The J segment lost 4 bases and the V segment lost 8 bases, leaving 12 bases of the junction unmatched. The CDR3 spans 15 residues. CDR3 in amino acids: CASKWAGDSYNEQFF. For the CDR3, the DNA is TGTGCCAGTAAGTGGGCGGGAGATTCGTACAATGAGCAGTTCTTC.

V is TRBV10-2 and J is TRBJ1-4; no reliable D call. Trimming removed 0 bases at V and 8 bases at J, with 7 bases between. This CDR3 comprises 13 residues. Per germline, CDR1 WSHSY and CDR2 SAAADI. The CDR3 DNA reads TGCGCCAGCAGTGAGTCGGTGAGGGAAAAACTGTTTTTT. Its protein is CASSESVREKLFF.

The chain recombines TRBV6-5 with TRBJ1-4; D not resolved. The CDR3 has 16 amino acids. CDR1 is MNHEY and CDR2 is SVGAGI in the germline V gene. V lost 0 bases and J 7 bases, leaving 15 bases between the germline ends. In DNA, the CDR3 is TGTGCCAGCAGTTACTCGACGACGGAGAGTGTTGAAAAACTGTTTTTT. It codes for CASSYSTTESVEKLFF.

The V call is TRBV5-1, the J call TRBJ2-3, with 8 bases aligning to TRBD1. Trimming cost V 4 bases and J 6 bases; bases outside gene matches: 16. The CDR3 totals 17 residues. CDR1 SGHRS and CDR2 YFSETQ come from the germline V gene. The CDR3 sequence is CASSRGQGQLTADTQYF. CDR3 sequence (DNA): TGCGCCAGCAGCAGAGGACAGGGCCAACTTACCGCGGATACGCAGTATTTT. The full variable domain, rest sourced from reference TRBV5-1 and TRBJ2-3, is KAGVTQTPRYLIKTRGQQVTLSCSPISGHRSVSWYQQTPGQGLQFLFEYFSETQRNKGNFPGRFSGRQFSNSRSEMNVSTLELGDSALYLCASSRGQGQLTADTQYFGPGTRLTVL.

The chain links TRBV30 to TRBJ2-7, with D perhaps TRBD2 (6 bases). The CDR3 runs to 13 residues. Trimming stripped 5 bases from V and 2 bases from J, with 13 bases between. The germline CDR1 and CDR2 sequences are GTSNPN and SVGIG (reference sequence). Here the CDR3 reads CAWEPSATYEQYF. DNA of the CDR3: TGTGCCTGGGAACCTAGCGCAACCTACGAGCAGTACTTC.

CDR3 region: CASDYDRGWTDTQYF. DNA of the CDR3: TGTGCCAGCGACTATGACAGGGGGTGGACAGATACGCAGTATTTT. V is TRBV7-2 and J is TRBJ2-3, with TRBD1 matching 9 bases. The trim removed 8 bases at V and 3 bases at J, leaving 9 bases unmatched. Looked up from germline, CDR1 is SGHTA and CDR2 is FQGNSA. CDR3 length: 15 amino acids.

This clone was seen only a few times. The chain links TRBV28 to TRBJ1-1; weak D call: TRBD1 (6 bases). V lost 0 bases, J lost 1 base, and 9 bases lay in between. Germline V gene data show CDR1 as MDHEN and CDR2 as SYDVKM. This CDR3 has 15 residues. The CDR3, as DNA: TGTGCCAGCAGTTTATGGCCGACAGGGAACACTGAAGCTTTCTTT. Its translation is CASSLWPTGNTEAFF.

The CDR3 sequence: CASSKLAGGPETQYF. Written as DNA, the CDR3 is TGCGCCAGCAGCAAACTAGCGGGGGGGCCGGAGACCCAGTACTTC. The chain has TRBV5-1 and TRBJ2-5; 13 bases match TRBD2. Trimming cost V 4 bases and J 5 bases; bases outside gene matches: 5. Germline CDR1 reads SGHRS; CDR2 reads YFSETQ. This CDR3 has 15 residues.

The rearrangement links TRBV6-5 to TRBJ2-7; tentative D call: TRBD1 (6 bases). This CDR3 comprises 15 residues. The V end was cut by 5 bases, the J end by 6 bases, with 20 bases between. Germline CDR1 MNHEY, CDR2 SVGAGI. This CDR3 is CASSPSGTRSSEQYF. The CDR3 nucleotides read TGTGCCAGCAGTCCTTCCGGGACAAGGTCCAGCGAGCAGTACTTC.

The rearrangement links TRBV5-1 to TRBJ2-1, with a weak D call TRBD2 (6 bases). CDR3 length: 16 amino acids. V lost 2 bases, J lost 0 bases, and 12 bases lay in between. Germline-derived CDR1 and CDR2 are SGHRS and YFSETQ. CDR3 DNA: TGCGCCAGCAGCTTAAGTTTCGGGAGCTCCTACAATGAGCAGTTCTTC. It encodes CASSLSFGSSYNEQFF.

This chain joins TRBV2 and TRBJ1-3, with 8 bases that match TRBD1. This CDR3 has 15 amino acids. Germline loops: CDR1 SNHLY, CDR2 FYNNEI. The V and J ends lost 6 bases and 11 bases, in that order; junction bases with no gene match: 15. CDR3 sequence reads: CASRVDRGPTVPIYF. The CDR3, as DNA: TGTGCCAGCAGGGTCGACAGGGGCCCTACAGTCCCCATATATTTT.

The chain has TRBV10-3 and TRBJ2-1, with 11 positions matching TRBD2. This CDR3 contains 14 residues. V was clipped by 9 bases and J by 7 bases; unmatched bases: 8. Germline assignment: CDR1 ENHRY and CDR2 SYGVKD. CDR3 sequence (DNA): TGTGCCATATCACTAGCGGGAGACGGGAATGAGCAGTTCTTC. Translation: CAISLAGDGNEQFF.

The chain has TRBV27 and TRBJ2-7; TRBD2 agrees at 8 bases. The length of the CDR3 is 16 residues. Germline CDR1 and CDR2: MNHEY and SMNVEV (reference sequence). V lost 3 bases and J lost 2; bases outside the gene matches: 9. CDR3 nucleotides: TGTGCCAGCAGTTTGGCCGGACTAGCTCCTACCTACGAGCAGTACTTC. Translated: CASSLAGLAPTYEQYF.

This chain connects TRBV27 to TRBJ2-5; TRBD2 is a possible D gene (6 bases). V was shortened by 5 bases and J by 4 bases, with 11 bases between the two germline ends. CDR3 length equals 13 residues. Germline assignment: CDR1 MNHEY and CDR2 SMNVEV (reference sequence). CDR3 bases: TGTGCCAGCAGTCGGGACTTATCAGAGACCCAGTACTTC. As protein: CASSRDLSETQYF.

This chain connects TRBV10-3 to TRBJ1-5; 7 bases match TRBD1. The CDR3 has 14 amino acids. Per the germline V gene, CDR1 is ENHRY and CDR2 is SYGVKD. This CDR3 reads CSSRDSIPNQPQHF. The CDR3 bases are TGTTCCAGCCGGGACAGCATTCCCAATCAGCCCCAGCATTTT.

The chain joins TRBV4-1 to TRBJ2-5, with 16 bases lining up with TRBD2. This CDR3 has 17 residues. The ends lost 4 bases at V and 4 bases at J; junction bases unmatched: 6. Germline loops: CDR1 MGHRA, CDR2 YSYEKL. The CDR3 DNA reads as TGCGCCAGCAGCCGCAAAGGGACTAGCGGGGGGGTAGAGACCCAGTACTTC. As protein: CASSRKGTSGGVETQYF.

This rearrangement joins TRBV13 to TRBJ2-7; 13 bases agree with TRBD2. The CDR3 extends over 15 amino acids. Germline V CDR1 and CDR2: PRHDT, FYEKMQ (reference sequence). V dropped 5 bases and J dropped 2; count of bases not matched to a gene: 3. CDR3 region: CASSVGTSGAYEQYF. The CDR3, as DNA: TGTGCCAGCAGCGTCGGGACTAGCGGGGCCTACGAGCAGTACTTC.

The chain joins TRBV5-1 to TRBJ1-5, with 9 positions matching TRBD1. The CDR3 totals 16 residues. Germline CDR1 and CDR2: SGHRS and YFSETQ. After removal of 0 bases from V and 5 bases from J, the junction contained 6 bases not matched to a gene. The CDR3 nucleotides read TGCGCCAGCAGCTTGGATTCCGGGACAGGGTATCAGCCCCAGCATTTT. Encoded protein: CASSLDSGTGYQPQHF.

The rearrangement joins TRBV7-2 to TRBJ1-5; 9 nucleotides line up with TRBD1. The CDR3 has 15 residues. With 5 bases clipped from V and 6 bases from J, the junction kept 8 bases outside the gene matches. Germline assignment: CDR1 SGHTA and CDR2 FQGNSA. The CDR3 reads CASSVDRGKGQPQHF. The CDR3 DNA follows: TGTGCCAGCAGCGTCGACAGGGGGAAAGGTCAGCCCCAGCATTTT.

The chain is built from TRBV5-6 and TRBJ2-5; D unresolved. This CDR3 spans 15 amino acids. Deletions cut 0 bases from V and 1 base from J, with 10 bases between. The germline V gene encodes CDR1 SGHDT and CDR2 YYEEEE. The chain's CDR3 is CASSLVRQPQETQYF. CDR3 bases: TGTGCCAGCAGCTTGGTGCGGCAACCCCAAGAGACCCAGTACTTC.

The chain carries TRBV4-1 and TRBJ2-3; unclear D gene. V lost 4 bases, J lost 3 bases, and 5 bases lay in between. The CDR3 covers 12 residues. The germline gives CDR1 MGHRA, CDR2 YSYEKL. CDR3 sequence reads: CASSPNTDTQYF. CDR3 nucleotides: TGCGCCAGCAGCCCTAATACAGATACGCAGTATTTT.

This clone was seen only a few times. The V call is TRBV9, the J call TRBJ2-7; 8 bases are a match to TRBD1. Looked up from germline, CDR1 is SGDLS and CDR2 is YYNGEE. Losses at the gene ends were 7 bases for V and 6 bases for J; bases not matched to a gene: 3. This CDR3 is built from 11 residues. This chain's CDR3 is CASSRGREQYF. The DNA for the CDR3 is TGTGCCAGCTCCAGGGGGCGCGAGCAGTACTTC.

This rearrangement joins TRBV2 to TRBJ2-5; 11 bases are shared with TRBD2. Germline values: CDR1 SNHLY, CDR2 FYNNEI. Germline trimming cut 5 bases from V and 2 bases from J; bases unmatched to any gene: 13. The CDR3 loop spans 18 amino acids. CDR3 in DNA: TGTGCCAGCAGTCAAGGTCTGACTAGCGGGACTAGGCAAGAGACCCAGTACTTC. This gives the protein CASSQGLTSGTRQETQYF.